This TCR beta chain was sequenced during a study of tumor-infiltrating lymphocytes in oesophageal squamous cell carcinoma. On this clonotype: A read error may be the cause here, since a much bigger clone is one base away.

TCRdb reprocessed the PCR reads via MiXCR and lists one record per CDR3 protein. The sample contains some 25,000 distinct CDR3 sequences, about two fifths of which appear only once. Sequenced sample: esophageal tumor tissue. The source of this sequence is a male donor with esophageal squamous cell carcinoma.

In DNA, the CDR3 is TGTGCCAGCAGCCAAGACAGGCGGCTAGAGGTCTACAATGAGCAGTACTTC. Translation: CASSQDRRLEVYNEQYF. The chain employs TRBV4-1 and TRBJ2-7; weak D call: TRBD1 (6 bases). Germline V lookup: CDR1 MGHRA, CDR2 YSYEKL. This CDR3 region has 17 residues.